This T cell receptor (beta chain) appears in the sequencing data of a study of radiation and T cells in renal cell carcinoma. The germline V gene encodes CDR1 MGHRA and CDR2 YSYEKL. There are 12 residues in the CDR3. Trimming removed 0 bases at V and 4 bases at J, with 3 bases between. Documented time point: baseline pretreatment blood. The treatment here: 15 Gy SBRT to primary tumor, nephrectomy 4 weeks later. Using immunoSEQ multiplex PCR, the repertoire was profiled, and TCRdb retains in-frame clones only, with some absent. The sample records about 150,000 clones, 88% being singletons. The sample was blood, taken from a patient whose treatment included radiotherapy and nephrectomy. The receptor comes from an older woman with renal cell carcinoma. The gene calls are TRBV4-1 and TRBJ2-5, with D uncertain. The CDR3 spells CASSQDRETQYF. The DNA of the CDR3 is TGCGCCAGCAGCCAAGATCGAGAGACCCAGTACTTC.